This TCR beta chain was recorded in a study of graft-versus-host responses after intestinal transplantation. TCRdb keeps only in-frame clones here, not all; method: immunoSEQ multiplex PCR. The sample shows approximately 77,000 clones, around 92% of them seen only once. This CDR3 is built from 17 residues. Germline CDR1 is SGHNT and CDR2 is YYREEE (reference sequence). V was clipped by 3 bases and J by 0 bases, with 18 bases between them. The TCR originated in a human patient who received an intestinal transplant, so some T cells may come from the graft donor. Sequenced here: PBMCs, sampled 98 days after intestinal transplantation. The chain joins TRBV5-4 to TRBJ1-1; D gene ambiguous. Here the CDR3 reads CASSSPGRTLMNTEAFF. CDR3 bases: TGTGCCAGCAGCTCCCCGGGGAGGACTTTGATGAACACTGAAGCTTTCTTT.